This TCR beta chain stems from a study of OX40 agonist ivuxolimab in advanced cancers. General study results and limits: Dose levels from 0.1 to 3.0 mg/kg saw CD4+ and CD8+ blood T cells expand clonally by week 6. Several nonresponders also turned out to have low normalized T-cell clonal expansion.

On this clone: Its antigen is unknown. Other DNA sequences in this sample translate to the same CDR3.

The repertoire was sequenced with immunoSEQ multiplex PCR; TCRdb's copy has only in-frame clones and lacks some. The data show around 60,000 clones, around 90% seen once. CDR3 length: 11 amino acids. Trimming took off 3 bases at V and 4 bases at J, with 4 bases between the two ends. Per germline, CDR1 WSHSY and CDR2 SAAADI. The sequences come from CD4+ or CD8+ T cells sorted from blood, collected in a trial of the OX40 agonist ivuxolimab. The sequence came from an adult with an advanced solid tumor such as melanoma, head and neck, liver or kidney cancer. The genes are TRBV10-2 and TRBJ2-7; D not resolved. The CDR3, as DNA: TGCGCCAGCAGTGAAGGGTACGAGCAGTACTTC. It encodes CASSEGYEQYF.